This T cell receptor (beta chain) appears in the sequencing data of a study of T cells in Graves' hyperthyroidism and ophthalmopathy. Regarding the study as a whole: Ophthalmopathy was model-predicted a median roughly 6.5 months pre-onset.

Amplified TCR beta CDR3 regions derived from RNA transcripts. The TCR CDR3 was amplified in a first-round RT-PCR using the HTBI primer set. Via MiXCR, TCRdb re-called the multiplex PCR reads, giving one row per CDR3 protein. The data hold around 350,000 distinct CDR3 sequences, with about 18% observed a single time. With 2 bases removed from V and 7 bases from J, the gap between germline ends came to 20 bases. Germline V gives CDR1 MGHRA, CDR2 YSYEKL. This CDR3 is 16 amino acids long. This clonotype was observed at least ten times. Its target is not known. No progression to ophthalmopathy during 18 months of follow-up defined stable disease. PBMCs were derived from about 9.1 ml fresh peripheral blood.

Sequencing was performed on blood. This sequence joins TRBV4-1 and TRBJ1-1; D may be TRBD1 (6 bases). The sequence came from a woman in her late teens or twenties with Graves' hyperthyroidism. DNA for the CDR3: TGCGCCAGCAGCCAATACCTTGGGGGCCGCCGGGGTGAAGCTTTCTTT. This codes for CASSQYLGGRRGEAFF.